This TCR beta chain was sequenced during a study of shared clonotypes between healthy human individuals. Only in-frame clones appear in the TCRdb table, and some are missing; sequencing was by immunoSEQ multiplex PCR. The sample consists of 2,500,000 or so clones, under 95% of them appearing once. The CDR3 runs to 11 residues. The V gene's germline CDR1 is SQVTM and CDR2 ANQGSEA. V lost 6 bases, J lost 1 base, and 6 bases lay in between. The chain carries TRBV29-1 and TRBJ1-1; D unresolved. Sequenced sample: naive CD4+ T cells from PBMCs. Subset given: CD45RA+ positively selected. This TCR came from a man between 18 and 29 years old in good health. Some clones in this sample may be carry-over from other donors' samples. In DNA, the CDR3 is TGCAGCGTAGACACGAACACTGAAGCTTTCTTT. Translating gives CSVDTNTEAFF. The whole variable domain, filled in from reference TRBV29-1 and TRBJ1-1, reads SAVISQKPSRDICQRGTSLTIQCQVDSQVTMMFWYRQQPGQSLTLIATANQGSEATYESGFVIDKFPISRPNLTFSTLTVSNMSPEDSSIYLCSVDTNTEAFFGQGTRLTVV.